The rows below give T cell receptor beta chains drawn from one sample of a study of blood T cell repertoires in COVID-19. This table comes from immunoSEQ multiplex PCR, and its TCRdb copy is limited to in-frame clones, with some not included. There are roughly 150,000 clones in the sample; around 81% occur only once, and approximately 8.1% lies in the top ten. What was sequenced was peripheral blood. The receptors come from an elderly woman with COVID-19, enrolled during active disease. The CDR3 runs from the conserved cysteine through the conserved F or W. The D gene is left open where the match is weak. Where a row states a size, it is once, few, many or the class of an expanded clone; other rows omit it.

v_call: TRBV28; d_call: -; j_call: TRBJ1-4; clone_size: -; cdr3_nt: TGTGCCAGCAGAGGCGGGGGAAGGGAAAAACTGTTTTTT; cdr3_aa: CASRGGGREKLFF
v_call: TRBV6-1; d_call: -; j_call: TRBJ1-1; clone_size: -; cdr3_nt: TGTGCCAGCAGTGACCTGGACAGAAACACTGAAGCTTTCTTT; cdr3_aa: CASSDLDRNTEAFF
v_call: TRBV14; d_call: -; j_call: TRBJ1-3; clone_size: -; cdr3_nt: TGTGCCAGCAGCCATCTAATCGGGGGAGGAAACACCATATATTTT; cdr3_aa: CASSHLIGGGNTIYF
v_call: TRBV19; d_call: -; j_call: TRBJ1-1; clone_size: -; cdr3_nt: TGTGCCAGTAGCCCCCAAAGGGGCACTGAAGCTTTCTTT; cdr3_aa: CASSPQRGTEAFF
v_call: TRBV3-1/TRBV3-2; d_call: -; j_call: TRBJ1-4; clone_size: -; cdr3_nt: TGTGCCAGCAGCCCCCAAGATCCAGGGAAACTGTTTTTT; cdr3_aa: CASSPQDPGKLFF
v_call: TRBV25-1; d_call: TRBD1; j_call: TRBJ1-4; clone_size: few; cdr3_nt: TGTGCCAGCAGTGAGATCGACAGGGGTAATGAAAAACTGTTTTTT; cdr3_aa: CASSEIDRGNEKLFF
v_call: TRBV7-8; d_call: -; j_call: TRBJ2-2; clone_size: -; cdr3_nt: TGTGCCAGCAGCTTGGGGGCGCGCACCGGGGAGCTGTTTTTT; cdr3_aa: CASSLGARTGELFF
v_call: TRBV19; d_call: -; j_call: TRBJ1-5; clone_size: -; cdr3_nt: TGTGCCAGCTCTGCAGGGGTGGTGAGCAATCAGCCCCAGCATTTT; cdr3_aa: CASSAGVVSNQPQHF
v_call: TRBV18; d_call: -; j_call: TRBJ1-4; clone_size: -; cdr3_nt: TGTGCCAGCTCACCCACAGGGATTCTTAATGAAAAACTGTTTTTT; cdr3_aa: CASSPTGILNEKLFF
v_call: TRBV27; d_call: TRBD1; j_call: TRBJ1-6; clone_size: -; cdr3_nt: TGTGCCAGCAGTCTCCGGACAGGGTTGTATCCTTATTCACCCCTCCACTTT; cdr3_aa: CASSLRTGLYPYSPLHF
v_call: TRBV4-2; d_call: -; j_call: TRBJ1-5; clone_size: -; cdr3_nt: TGTGCCAGCAGCCAAGATCGGGGCGGGATTCAGCCCCAGCATTTT; cdr3_aa: CASSQDRGGIQPQHF
v_call: TRBV6-5; d_call: -; j_call: TRBJ1-1; clone_size: -; cdr3_nt: TGTGCCAGCAGTTATCGGGGGAACACTGAAGCTTTCTTT; cdr3_aa: CASSYRGNTEAFF
v_call: TRBV5-1; d_call: -; j_call: TRBJ1-3; clone_size: -; cdr3_nt: TGCGCCAGCAGCTTGGGTAGTTCTGGAAACACCATATATTTT; cdr3_aa: CASSLGSSGNTIYF
v_call: TRBV2; d_call: TRBD1; j_call: TRBJ1-1; clone_size: -; cdr3_nt: TGTGCCAGCAGGGCCGGACAGGCGCACCCAGGTGACACTGAAGCTTTCTTT; cdr3_aa: CASRAGQAHPGDTEAFF
v_call: TRBV7-2; d_call: -; j_call: TRBJ1-1; clone_size: -; cdr3_nt: TGTGCCAGCAGCTTAAGCAGGGGCCGAGAAGCTTTCTTT; cdr3_aa: CASSLSRGREAFF
v_call: TRBV7-3; d_call: -; j_call: TRBJ2-2; clone_size: few; cdr3_nt: TGTGCCAGCAGAGCGCAGGGGCCCGGGGAGCTGTTTTTT; cdr3_aa: CASRAQGPGELFF